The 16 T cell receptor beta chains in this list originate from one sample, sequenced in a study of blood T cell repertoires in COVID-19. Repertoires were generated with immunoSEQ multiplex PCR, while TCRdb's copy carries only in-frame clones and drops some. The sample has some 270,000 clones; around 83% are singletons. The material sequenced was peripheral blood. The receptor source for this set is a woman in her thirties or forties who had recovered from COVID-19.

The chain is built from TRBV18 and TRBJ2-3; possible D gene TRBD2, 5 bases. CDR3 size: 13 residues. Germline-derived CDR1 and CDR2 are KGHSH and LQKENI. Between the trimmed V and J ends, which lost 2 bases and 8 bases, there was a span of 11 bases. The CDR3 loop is CASSPAGRGTQYF. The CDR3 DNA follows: TGTGCCAGCTCACCAGCAGGTCGGGGTACGCAGTATTTT.

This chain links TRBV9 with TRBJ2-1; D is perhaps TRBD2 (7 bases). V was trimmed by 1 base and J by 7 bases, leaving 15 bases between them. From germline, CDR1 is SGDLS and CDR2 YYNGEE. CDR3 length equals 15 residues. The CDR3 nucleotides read TGTGCCAGCAGCGTAAGGGGGGGCGAGGGAAATGAGCAGTTCTTC. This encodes CASSVRGGEGNEQFF.

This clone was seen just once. CDR3 protein: CASSVTRLDTQYF. CDR3 nucleotide sequence: TGTGCCAGCAGCGTAACAAGACTGGATACGCAGTATTTT. The chain has TRBV9 and TRBJ2-3; D unclear. CDR1 is SGDLS, CDR2 YYNGEE, per germline. The CDR3 is 13 amino acids. V shed 1 base and J shed 6 bases, with 9 bases lying between them.

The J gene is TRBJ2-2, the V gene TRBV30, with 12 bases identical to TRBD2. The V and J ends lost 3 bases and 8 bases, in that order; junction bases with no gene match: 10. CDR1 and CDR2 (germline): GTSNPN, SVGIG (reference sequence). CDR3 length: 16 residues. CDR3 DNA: TGTGCCTGGAGCCACGCTAGCGGGGGGGCCTGGGGGGAGCTGTTTTTT. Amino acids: CAWSHASGGAWGELFF.

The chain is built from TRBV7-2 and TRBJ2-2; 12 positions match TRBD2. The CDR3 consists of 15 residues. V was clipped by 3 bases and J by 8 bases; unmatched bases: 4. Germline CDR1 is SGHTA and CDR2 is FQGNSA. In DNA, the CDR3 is TGTGCCAGCAGCTTCCGGACTAGCGGGGAAGGGGAGCTGTTTTTT. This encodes CASSFRTSGEGELFF.

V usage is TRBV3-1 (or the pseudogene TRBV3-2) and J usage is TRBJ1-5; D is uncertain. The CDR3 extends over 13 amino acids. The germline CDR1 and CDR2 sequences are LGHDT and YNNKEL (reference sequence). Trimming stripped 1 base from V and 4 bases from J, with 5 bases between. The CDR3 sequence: CASSQAENQPQHF. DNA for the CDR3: TGTGCCAGCAGCCAAGCGGAGAATCAGCCCCAGCATTTT.

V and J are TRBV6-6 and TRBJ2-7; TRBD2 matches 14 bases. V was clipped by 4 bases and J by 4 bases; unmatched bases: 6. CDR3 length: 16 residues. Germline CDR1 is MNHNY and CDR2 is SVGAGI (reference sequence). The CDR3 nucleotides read TGTGCCAGCAGTTCGGGACTAGCGGGGGCCCGGTACGAGCAGTACTTC. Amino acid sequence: CASSSGLAGARYEQYF.

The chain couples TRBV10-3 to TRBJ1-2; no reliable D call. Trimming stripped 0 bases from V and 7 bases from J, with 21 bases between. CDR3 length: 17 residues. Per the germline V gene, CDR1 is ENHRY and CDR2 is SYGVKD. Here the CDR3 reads CAISESSDSTPGGGYTF. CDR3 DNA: TGTGCCATCAGTGAGTCTTCGGACTCAACCCCAGGAGGTGGCTACACCTTC.

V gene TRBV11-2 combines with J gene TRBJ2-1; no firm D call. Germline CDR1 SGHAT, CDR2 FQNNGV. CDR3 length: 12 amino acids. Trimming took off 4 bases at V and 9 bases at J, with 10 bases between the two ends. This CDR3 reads CASSSQPREQFF. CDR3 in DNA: TGTGCCAGCAGCTCACAACCCCGTGAGCAGTTCTTC.

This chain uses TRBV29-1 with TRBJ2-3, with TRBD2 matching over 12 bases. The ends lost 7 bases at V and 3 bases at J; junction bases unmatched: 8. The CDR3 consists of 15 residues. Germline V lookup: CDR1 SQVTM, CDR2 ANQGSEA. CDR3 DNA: TGCAGCGCCGAGTCCACTAGCGGGGGGACAGATACGCAGTATTTT. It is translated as CSAESTSGGTDTQYF.

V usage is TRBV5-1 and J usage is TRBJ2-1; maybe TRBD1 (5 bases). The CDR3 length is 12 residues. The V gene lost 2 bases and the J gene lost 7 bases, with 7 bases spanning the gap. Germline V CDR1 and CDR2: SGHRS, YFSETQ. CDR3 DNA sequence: TGCGCCAGCAGCTTCCAGGGTAATGAGCAGTTCTTC. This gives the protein CASSFQGNEQFF.

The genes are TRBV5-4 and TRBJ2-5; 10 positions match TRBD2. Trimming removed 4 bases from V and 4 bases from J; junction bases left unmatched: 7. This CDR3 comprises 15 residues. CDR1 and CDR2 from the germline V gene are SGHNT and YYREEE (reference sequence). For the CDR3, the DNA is TGTGCCAGCAGCAGCACAACTAGCGGGGCAGAGACCCAGTACTTC. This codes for CASSSTTSGAETQYF.

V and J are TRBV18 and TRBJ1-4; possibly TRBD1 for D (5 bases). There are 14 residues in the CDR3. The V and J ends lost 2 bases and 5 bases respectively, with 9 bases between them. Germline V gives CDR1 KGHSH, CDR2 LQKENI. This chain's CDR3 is CASSPGAPNEKLFF. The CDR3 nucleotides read TGTGCCAGCTCACCAGGGGCCCCAAATGAAAAACTGTTTTTT.

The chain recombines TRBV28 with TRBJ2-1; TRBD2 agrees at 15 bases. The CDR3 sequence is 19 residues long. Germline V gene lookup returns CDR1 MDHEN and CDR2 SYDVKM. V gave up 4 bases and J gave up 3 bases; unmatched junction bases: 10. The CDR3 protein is CASSSPGLAGGAIYNEQFF. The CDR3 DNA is TGTGCCAGCAGTTCTCCGGGACTAGCGGGGGGCGCTATCTACAATGAGCAGTTCTTC. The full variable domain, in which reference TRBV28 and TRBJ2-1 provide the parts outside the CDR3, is DVKVTQSSRYLVKRTGEKVFLECVQDMDHENMFWYRQDPGLGLRLIYFSYDVKMKEKGDIPEGYSVSREKKERFSLILESASTNQTSMYLCASSSPGLAGGAIYNEQFFGPGTRLTVL.

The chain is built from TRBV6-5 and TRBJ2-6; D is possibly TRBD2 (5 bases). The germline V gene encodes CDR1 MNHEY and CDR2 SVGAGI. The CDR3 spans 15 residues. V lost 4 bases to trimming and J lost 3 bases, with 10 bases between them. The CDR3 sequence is CASSSRTGGANVLTF. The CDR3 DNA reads TGTGCCAGCAGTTCCCGGACTGGTGGGGCCAACGTCCTGACTTTC.

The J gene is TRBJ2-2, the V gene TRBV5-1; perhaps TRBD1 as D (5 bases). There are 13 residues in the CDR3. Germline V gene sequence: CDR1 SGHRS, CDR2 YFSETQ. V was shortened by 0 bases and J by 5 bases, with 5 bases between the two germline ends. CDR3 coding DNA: TGCGCCAGCAGCTTGGAGGGGACCGGGGAGCTGTTTTTT. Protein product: CASSLEGTGELFF.